This TCR beta chain stems from a study of CD8 T cells in ankylosing spondylitis (dated by TCRdb to 2017 to 2019). At the level of the whole study: T cell receptor beta repertoires were profiled in healthy donors and ankylosing spondylitis patients so that disease-linked TCR variants could be found. The full study cohort was made up of about 25 ankylosing spondylitis patients and 108 healthy donors. Peripheral blood was sampled, and synovial fluid was additionally collected from ankylosing spondylitis patients. Study-wide conclusions, independent of this receptor: Blood from ankylosing spondylitis patients appeared to be characterized by a TCR beta motif composed of under 10 highly homologous amino acid variants. The disease-linked clones were reported as significantly enriched in matched synovial fluid samples from ankylosing spondylitis patients. A CD8+ phenotype was shown by the disease-linked clones, which were found at relatively low frequencies in peripheral blood. Some motif variants had previously been reported in the synovial fluid and blood of reactive arthritis patients, which suggests shared mechanisms of disease initiation.

Reads for this sample came from an Illumina HiSeq 2500. Quantitative 5'-RACE with molecular barcodes was the method used to prepare the TCR beta libraries. In the source study's methods: To identify disease-linked TCR variants, a new computational method was used, one built on a probabilistic model of VDJ rearrangement. In TCRdb, the public reads were trimmed at Q25 with fastp and aligned with MiXCR, with productive beta chains retained. Rows merge per CDR3 protein into single entries with the most common DNA and genes. TCRdb's processing, not the authors' own work, is the source of the V and J calls. For this sample there are about 52,000 distinct CDR3 sequences; 6.5% to 8% appear just once. Of the sample, roughly 8% falls within the top ten clones. From the cysteine up to the phenylalanine, the CDR3 has a length of 15 residues. Only CDR3 DNA remains: 45 bases, in frame from the first base. V was cut back by 3 bases and J by 3 bases, leaving a gap of 11 bases between them. CDR1 and CDR2, looked up from the germline V gene, are LGHNA and YNFKEQ.

This clonotype was recorded at least ten times. Which antigen it targets is not known. No base qualities exist here, and no much larger clone lies one base off it. Specimen: blood, either unsorted or a sorted T cell fraction (not recorded which). The receptor was isolated from a female donor with ankylosing spondylitis or in good health (not recorded which). The chain is assembled from TRBV4-2 and TRBJ2-2, with the D gene too uncertain to name. The sequence in DNA is TGTGCCAGCAGCCAGCGCAACAGAGACACCGGGGAGCTGTTTTTT. The translation is CASSQRNRDTGELFF.